This entry concerns a single TCR beta chain. Its antigen is unknown. The CDR3 extends over 18 amino acids. From germline, CDR1 is MGHRA and CDR2 YSYEKL. Trimming removed 3 bases at V and 1 base at J, with 21 bases between. Method: immunoSEQ multiplex PCR; TCRdb's copy keeps in-frame clones and lacks some. The sample contains tens of thousands of clones, around 76% of which appear only once. Antigen-specific CD4+ T cells were first expanded with viral peptide pools by the ViraFEST assay and only then sequenced. A roughly ten-day culture period preceded the isolation of CD4+ T cells. None of these healthy vaccinees had been infected with SARS-CoV-2 before vaccination. The data originate from a study of vaccination effects on CD4 cells after COVID-19.

The sequence was collected from a human donor who received a COVID-19 vaccine. Sequenced here: CD4+ T cells from PBMCs cultured with HCoV-NL63 spike peptides, sampled before COVID-19 vaccination. This chain joins TRBV4-1 and TRBJ1-2; D remains unclear. The CDR3 DNA sequence: TGCGCCAGCAGCCAGCCCACTGATGGAGGCAGGCTTAACTATGGCTACACCTTC. Its protein product is CASSQPTDGGRLNYGYTF.